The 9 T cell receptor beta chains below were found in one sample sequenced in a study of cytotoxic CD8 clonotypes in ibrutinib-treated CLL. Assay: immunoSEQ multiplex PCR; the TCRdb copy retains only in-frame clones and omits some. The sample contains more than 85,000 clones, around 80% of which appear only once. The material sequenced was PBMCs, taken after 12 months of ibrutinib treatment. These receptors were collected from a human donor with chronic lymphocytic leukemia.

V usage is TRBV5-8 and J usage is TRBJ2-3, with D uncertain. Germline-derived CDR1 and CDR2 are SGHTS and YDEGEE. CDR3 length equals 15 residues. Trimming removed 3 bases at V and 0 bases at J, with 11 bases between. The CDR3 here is CASSSKGYSTDTQYF. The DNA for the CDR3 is TGTGCCAGCAGCTCGAAGGGATATAGCACAGATACGCAGTATTTT.

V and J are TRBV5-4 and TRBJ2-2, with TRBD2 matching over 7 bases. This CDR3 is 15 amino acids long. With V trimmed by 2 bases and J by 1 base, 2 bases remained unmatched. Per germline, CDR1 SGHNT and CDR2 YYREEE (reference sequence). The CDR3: CASSFPGGNTGELFF. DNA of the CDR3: TGTGCCAGCAGCTTTCCGGGGGGGAACACCGGGGAGCTGTTTTTT.

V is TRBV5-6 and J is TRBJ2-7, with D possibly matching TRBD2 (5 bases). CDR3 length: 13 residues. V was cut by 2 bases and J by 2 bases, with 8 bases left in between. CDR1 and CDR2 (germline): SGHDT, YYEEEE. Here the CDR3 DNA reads TGTGCCAGCAGCTTCCGGGAAACCTACGAGCAGTACTTC. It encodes CASSFRETYEQYF.

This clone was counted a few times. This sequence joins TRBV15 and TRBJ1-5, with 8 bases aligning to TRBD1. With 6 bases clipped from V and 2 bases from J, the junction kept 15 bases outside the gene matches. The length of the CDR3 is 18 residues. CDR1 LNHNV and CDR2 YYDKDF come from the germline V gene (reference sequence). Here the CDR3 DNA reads TGTGCCACCAGGAAAGGCGCAGGGGGCGTATCTGGCAATCAGCCCCAGCATTTT. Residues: CATRKGAGGVSGNQPQHF.

The CDR3 protein is CASSEGHQGSYNSPLHF. The CDR3, as DNA: TGTGCCAGCAGCGAGGGTCACCAAGGCTCCTATAATTCACCCCTCCACTTT. The V gene is TRBV7-9, the J gene TRBJ1-6; D uncertain. The CDR3 contains 17 residues. Trimming left V 5 bases short and J 0 bases short, with 14 bases between. Germline V CDR1 and CDR2: SEHNR, FQNEAQ (reference sequence).

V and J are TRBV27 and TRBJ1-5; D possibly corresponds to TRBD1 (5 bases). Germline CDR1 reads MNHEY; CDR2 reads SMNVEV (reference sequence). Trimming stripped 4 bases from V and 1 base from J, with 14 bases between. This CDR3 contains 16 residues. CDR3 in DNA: TGTGCCAGCAGTTCAGGGACGGGTGGGAGCAATCAGCCCCAGCATTTT. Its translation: CASSSGTGGSNQPQHF.

For the CDR3, the DNA is TGTGCCAGCAGCCGATCGGCATCCGGAAACACCATATATTTT. This encodes CASSRSASGNTIYF. The chain links TRBV7-9 to TRBJ1-3; D unclear. The CDR3 contains 14 residues. Germline CDR1 and CDR2: SEHNR and FQNEAQ (reference sequence). V was trimmed by 5 bases and J by 4 bases, leaving 12 bases between them.

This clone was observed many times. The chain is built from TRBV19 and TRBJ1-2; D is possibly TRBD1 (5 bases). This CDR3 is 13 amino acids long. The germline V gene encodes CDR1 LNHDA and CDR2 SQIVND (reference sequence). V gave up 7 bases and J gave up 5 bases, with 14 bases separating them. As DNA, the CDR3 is TGTGCCAGTACCCGAATGCAGGGTTATGGCTACACCTTC. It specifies CASTRMQGYGYTF.

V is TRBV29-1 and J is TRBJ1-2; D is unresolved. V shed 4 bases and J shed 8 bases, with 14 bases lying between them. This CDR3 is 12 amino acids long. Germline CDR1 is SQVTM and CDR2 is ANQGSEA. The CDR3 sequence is CSVVRTVRGYTF. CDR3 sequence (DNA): TGCAGCGTTGTCCGCACAGTGAGGGGCTACACCTTC.